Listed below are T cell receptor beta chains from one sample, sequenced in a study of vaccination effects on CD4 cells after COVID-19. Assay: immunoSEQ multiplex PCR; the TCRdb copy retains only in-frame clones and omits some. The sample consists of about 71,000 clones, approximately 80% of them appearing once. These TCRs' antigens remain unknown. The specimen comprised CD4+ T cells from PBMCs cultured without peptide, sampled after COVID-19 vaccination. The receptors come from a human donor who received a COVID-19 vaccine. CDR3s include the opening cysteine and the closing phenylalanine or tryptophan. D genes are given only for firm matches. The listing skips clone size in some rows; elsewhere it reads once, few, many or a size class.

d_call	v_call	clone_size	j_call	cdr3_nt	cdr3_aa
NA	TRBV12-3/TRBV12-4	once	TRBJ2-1	TGTGCCAGCAGCCGTGGACGGGGGAATGAGCAGTTCTTC	CASSRGRGNEQFF
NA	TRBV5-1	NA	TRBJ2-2	TGCGCCAGCAGCCCCGACTGGACGAACACCGGGGAGCTGTTTTTT	CASSPDWTNTGELFF
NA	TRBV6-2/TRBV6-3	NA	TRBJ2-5	TGTGCCAGCAGTTACAGGCTAGGAGAGACCCAGTACTTC	CASSYRLGETQYF
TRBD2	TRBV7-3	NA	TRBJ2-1	TGTGCCAGCAGCTTAGCGGGGGATGGGGAGCAGTTCTTC	CASSLAGDGEQFF
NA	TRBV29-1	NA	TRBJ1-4	TGCAGCGCCTTACTCAACGGGGATGAAAAACTGTTTTTT	CSALLNGDEKLFF
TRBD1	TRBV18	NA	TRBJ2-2	TGTGCCAGCTCACTAGGACAGGGCCGGGAGCTGTTTTTT	CASSLGQGRELFF
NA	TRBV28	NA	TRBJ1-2	TGTGCCAGCAGCCCTGCGGGGGTACCCTATGGCTACACCTTC	CASSPAGVPYGYTF
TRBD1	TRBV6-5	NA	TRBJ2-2	TGTGCCAGCAGTCCCGGGACAGGGGCCACCGGGGAGCTGTTTTTT	CASSPGTGATGELFF
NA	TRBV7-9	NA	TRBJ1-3	TGTGCCAGCAGCCTTAGACAGGATACCTCTGGAAACACCATATATTTT	CASSLRQDTSGNTIYF
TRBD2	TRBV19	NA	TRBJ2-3	TGTGCCAGTAGGCCTAGCGGGGTGGCCGGTACGCAGTATTTT	CASRPSGVAGTQYF
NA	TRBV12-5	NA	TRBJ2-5	TGTGCTAGTGGTTTGGGGGTAGCAGGGACCCAAGAGACCCAGTACTTC	CASGLGVAGTQETQYF
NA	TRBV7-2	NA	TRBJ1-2	TGTGCCAGCAGCCCCCGGGGCTATGGCTACACCTTC	CASSPRGYGYTF
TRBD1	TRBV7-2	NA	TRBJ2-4	TGTGCCAGCAGCCTACAGGGGCCCCGACTAGCCAAAAACATTCAGTACTTC	CASSLQGPRLAKNIQYF
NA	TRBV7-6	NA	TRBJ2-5	TGTGCCAGCAGCTTAGCGGAGTTCCAAGAGACCCAGTACTTC	CASSLAEFQETQYF
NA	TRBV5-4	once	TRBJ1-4	TGTGCCAGCAGCTTGGGGCAGGTCGCGGCCGAAAAACTGTTTTTT	CASSLGQVAAEKLFF
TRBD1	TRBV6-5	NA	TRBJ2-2	TGTGCCAGCAGTTATTCTGAGGGGGCGACCGGGGAGCTGTTTTTT	CASSYSEGATGELFF
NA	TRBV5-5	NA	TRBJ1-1	TGTGCCAGCAGTCGCAAAATGGGCTCTGAAGCTTTCTTT	CASSRKMGSEAFF
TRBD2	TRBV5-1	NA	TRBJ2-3	TGCGCCAGCAGCTCGGGACTAGCGGGGGGCAGGACCACAGATACGCAGTATTTT	CASSSGLAGGRTTDTQYF
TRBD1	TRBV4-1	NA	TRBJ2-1	TGCGCCAGCAGCCAATCTGGGACAGGGACCCACAATGAGCAGTTCTTC	CASSQSGTGTHNEQFF
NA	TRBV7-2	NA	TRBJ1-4	TGTGCCAGCAGCTTAGAAGGCGATAGAAGAGGTGAAAAACTGTTTTTT	CASSLEGDRRGEKLFF
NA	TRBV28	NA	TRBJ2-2	TGTGCCAGCAGTTTTAGCGGAAAGAACACCGGGGAGCTGTTTTTT	CASSFSGKNTGELFF
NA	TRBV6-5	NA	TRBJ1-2	TGTGCCAGCAGTTCCACCCTCGGACAAGGCTACACCTTC	CASSSTLGQGYTF
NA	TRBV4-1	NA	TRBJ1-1	TGCGCCAGCAGCCAGAGGGTCGGGAACACTGAAGCTTTCTTT	CASSQRVGNTEAFF
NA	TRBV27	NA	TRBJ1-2	TGTGCCAGCAGAGGAAACAGGGCGGGCTATGGCTACACCTTC	CASRGNRAGYGYTF
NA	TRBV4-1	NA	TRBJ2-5	TGCGCCAGCAGCCAAGCTAAGGAAGAGACCCAGTACTTC	CASSQAKEETQYF
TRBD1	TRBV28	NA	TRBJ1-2	TGTGCCAGCAGCTTAATCAGGACAGGGGGGAACTATGGCTACACCTTC	CASSLIRTGGNYGYTF
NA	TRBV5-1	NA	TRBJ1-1	TGCGCCAGCAGCTTCGAGGGGAACACTGAAGCTTTCTTT	CASSFEGNTEAFF
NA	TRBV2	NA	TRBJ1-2	TGTGCCAGCAGTGAGACTTTCGGACACCCGCTTTATGGCTACACCTTC	CASSETFGHPLYGYTF
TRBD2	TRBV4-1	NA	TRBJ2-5	TGCGCCAGCAGCCAACAAGGGGACCGGGGGGGGGAGACCCAGTACTTC	CASSQQGDRGGETQYF
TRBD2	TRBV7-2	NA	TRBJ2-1	TGTGCCAGCAGCCGCAGGACTAGCGGGGTCGATGAGCAGTTCTTC	CASSRRTSGVDEQFF
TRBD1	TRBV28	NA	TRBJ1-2	TGTGCCAGCAGCCAAGGGGACAGGGTATATGGCTACACCTTC	CASSQGDRVYGYTF
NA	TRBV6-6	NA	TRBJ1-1	TGTGCCAGCAGTTACATCATGAACACTGAAGCTTTCTTT	CASSYIMNTEAFF
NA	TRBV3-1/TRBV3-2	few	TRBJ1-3	TGTGCCAGCAGCCAAGTGGGGGGGCTCTCTGGAAACACCATATATTTT	CASSQVGGLSGNTIYF
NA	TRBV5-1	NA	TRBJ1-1	TGCGCCAGCAGCAGCTCCAGGGGTGCGAGCACTGAAGCTTTCTTT	CASSSSRGASTEAFF
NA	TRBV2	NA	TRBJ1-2	TGTGCCAGCAGCCTCGGCAGGGTAGATGGCTACACCTTC	CASSLGRVDGYTF
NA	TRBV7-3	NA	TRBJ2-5	TGTGCCAGCAGCATAGGAGCCGGGAACCAAGAGACCCAGTACTTC	CASSIGAGNQETQYF
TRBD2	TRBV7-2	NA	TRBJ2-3	TGTGCCAGCAGCTTGGAGCGGGGGGGCGGAGATACGCAGTATTTT	CASSLERGGGDTQYF